This T cell receptor beta chain was sequenced during a study of T cells in women clearing cervical HPV infection. Study-wide results and limits: TRBV6-7 relative abundance averaged 0.11% in cases and under 0.2% in controls. It is unknown whether associations predate infection; no effector/memory or HPV-specific sorting.

CDR1 and CDR2 from the germline V gene are SGHNT and YYREEE (reference sequence). The CDR3 is made up of 15 amino acids. V was trimmed by 1 base and J by 0 bases, leaving 10 bases between them. Each participant carried one incident cervical HPV16 infection only. Points on this clone: Its antigen is unidentified. The read ends 3 residues before the CDR3 terminus; that terminus is restored from the germline J gene.

TCRdb's table, derived via immunoSEQ multiplex PCR, lists solely in-frame clones and lacks some. The sample's table shows 23,000 or so clones. Sequencing was carried out using blood buffy coat. The receptor's source is a woman between 18 and 69 years old with a cervical HPV16 infection that either progressed to CIN3+ or cleared (not recorded which). The V and J genes are TRBV5-4 and TRBJ1-1; no clear D. The chain's CDR3 is CASSLQATLNTEAFF. The part of the CDR3 DNA that was read is TGTGCCAGCAGCTTGCAGGCAACTTTGAACACTGAA. Full variable domain (rest looked up from reference TRBV5-4 and TRBJ1-1): ETGVTQSPTHLIKTRGQQVTLRCSSQSGHNTVSWYQQALGQGPQFIFQYYREEENGRGNFPPRFSGLQFPNYSSELNVNALELDDSALYLCASSLQATLNTEAFFGQGTRLTVV.